This passage covers 32 T cell receptor beta chains from one sample sequenced in a study of T cells in localized non-small cell lung cancer (dated by TCRdb to the early 2020s). Library method: the immunoSEQ multiplex PCR assay. Entries here come from immuneACCESS through TCRdb and include only in-frame sequences with V and J called. Some clones fail to appear in such tables; in the studies checked, an unresolved V gene covers under half of the shortfall, and the cause of the remainder is unknown. Present in this sample are around 25,000 clones, 80% to 95% of which were seen just once. The ten largest clones represent 15% of the sample. The input for sequencing was peripheral blood, taken before any cancer treatment. These receptors came from a man aged 40 to 70 with stage III squamous cell lung carcinoma.

The rearrangement links TRBV5-6 to TRBJ2-7, with a possible D match to TRBD2 (5 bases). Germline V gene sequence: CDR1 SGHDT, CDR2 YYEEEE. V was trimmed by 0 bases and J by 2 bases, leaving 6 bases between them. This CDR3 spans 13 amino acids. CDR3: CASSLGRAYEQYF. DNA of the CDR3: TGTGCCAGCAGCTTGGGGCGGGCCTACGAGCAGTACTTC.

The V gene is TRBV2, the J gene TRBJ1-3; tentative D call: TRBD1 (5 bases). V was clipped by 6 bases and J by 4 bases, with 16 bases between them. The CDR3 is 15 amino acids. CDR1 and CDR2 (germline): SNHLY, FYNNEI. CDR3 in DNA: TGTGCCAGCAGCCGTTTGGGGCTGCGGGGAAACACCATATATTTT. Encoded protein: CASSRLGLRGNTIYF.

This sequence joins TRBV4-3 and TRBJ1-5; D possibly corresponds to TRBD1 (5 bases). The germline gives CDR1 LGHNA, CDR2 YSLEER. The CDR3 covers 15 residues. The V gene lost 4 bases and the J gene lost 1 base, with 11 bases spanning the gap. The CDR3 is CASSLVEGSNQPQHF. The DNA of the CDR3 is TGCGCCAGCAGCCTAGTAGAGGGGAGCAATCAGCCCCAGCATTTT.

Regarding this clone: One end of the junction varies from germline; a read error may be responsible. This chain joins TRBV9 and TRBJ1-1; 11 bases line up with TRBD1. CDR3 length: 14 residues. Germline CDR1 reads SGDLS; CDR2 reads YYNGEE. The CDR3 region has the DNA TGTGCCAGCAGCGTAGAGGACAGGGGGCGGAAATTAATCTTT. This encodes CASSVEDRGRKLIF.

This chain joins TRBV28 and TRBJ1-3; 7 bases are shared with TRBD1. The V gene end was trimmed by 9 bases and the J gene end by 2 bases; junction bases not matched to a gene: 4. From germline, CDR1 is MDHEN and CDR2 SYDVKM. CDR3 length equals 13 residues. CDR3 residues: CASLQGTGNTIYF. In nucleotides, the CDR3 is TGTGCCAGTTTACAGGGGACTGGAAACACCATATATTTT.

The rearrangement links TRBV27 to TRBJ1-2; 8 bases line up with TRBD1. The germline V gene has CDR1 MNHEY and CDR2 SMNVEV (reference sequence). The CDR3 loop spans 18 amino acids. Trimming cost V 6 bases and J 5 bases; bases outside gene matches: 20. Written as DNA, the CDR3 is TGTGCCAGCAGCCTAACAATCGGACAGGGCAAATCGTTGTATGGCTACACCTTC. Its translation: CASSLTIGQGKSLYGYTF.

The chain carries TRBV7-2 and TRBJ1-1; 8 bases line up with TRBD1. The germline V gene encodes CDR1 SGHTA and CDR2 FQGNSA. The CDR3 length is 13 residues. Trimming took 5 bases from V and 3 from J; bases not matched to a gene: 2. The CDR3 sequence: CASSLTGDTEAFF. The CDR3 DNA reads TGTGCCAGCAGCCTGACAGGGGACACTGAAGCTTTCTTT.

The chain couples TRBV19 to TRBJ1-1; D not certain. This CDR3 has 12 amino acids. Trimming removed 8 bases at V and 3 bases at J, with 10 bases between. The germline gives CDR1 LNHDA, CDR2 SQIVND (reference sequence). CDR3 amino acids: CASHDRDTEAFF. In nucleotides, the CDR3 is TGTGCCAGTCATGACCGCGACACTGAAGCTTTCTTT. Full variable domain (missing parts from reference TRBV19 and TRBJ1-1): DGGITQSPKYLFRKEGQNVTLSCEQNLNHDAMYWYRQDPGQGLRLIYYSQIVNDFQKGDIAEGYSVSREKKESFPLTVTSAQKNPTAFYLCASHDRDTEAFFGQGTRLTVV.

The gene calls are TRBV27 and TRBJ2-5; unclear D gene. Germline assignment: CDR1 MNHEY and CDR2 SMNVEV (reference sequence). The V and J ends lost 5 bases and 4 bases respectively, with 14 bases between them. This CDR3 is built from 14 residues. Written as DNA, the CDR3 is TGTGCCAGCAGTGCGATAGACTTGAGAGAGACCCAGTACTTC. Translation: CASSAIDLRETQYF.

The rearrangement links TRBV18 to TRBJ2-6, with a tentative D call TRBD1 (6 bases). The CDR3 is 15 residues long. From germline, CDR1 is KGHSH and CDR2 LQKENI. V shed 3 bases and J shed 8 bases, with 14 bases lying between them. The CDR3 here is CASSPLDRSSNVLTF. The CDR3 DNA follows: TGTGCCAGCTCACCGCTCGACAGGTCCTCCAACGTCCTGACTTTC.

This chain joins TRBV19 and TRBJ2-1, with TRBD1 matching over 8 bases. Germline-derived CDR1 and CDR2 are LNHDA and SQIVND (reference sequence). V gave up 6 bases and J gave up 0 bases; unmatched junction bases: 7. CDR3 length: 16 amino acids. CDR3 protein: CASRRRTGPSYNEQFF. DNA of the CDR3: TGTGCCAGTAGACGACGGACAGGGCCCTCCTACAATGAGCAGTTCTTC.

The rearrangement uses TRBV7-2 and TRBJ2-1; no reliable D call. The ends were cut back, 4 bases at V and 0 bases at J, with 7 bases in the middle. Germline assignment: CDR1 SGHTA and CDR2 FQGNSA. This CDR3 comprises 14 residues. DNA for the CDR3: TGTGCCAGCAGCTCGAGTAGCTCCTACAATGAGCAGTTCTTC. It encodes CASSSSSSYNEQFF.

The chain employs TRBV4-2 and TRBJ1-4; 11 nucleotides agree with TRBD1. The V and J ends lost 1 base and 7 bases, in that order; junction bases with no gene match: 5. Looked up from germline, CDR1 is LGHNA and CDR2 is YNFKEQ. CDR3 length: 16 amino acids. The CDR3 bases are TGTGCCAGCAGCCAAGCCGGACAGGGGGCCGGTGAAAAACTGTTTTTT. Its protein product is CASSQAGQGAGEKLFF.

This chain links TRBV5-1 with TRBJ1-4; no clear D gene. The CDR3 has 15 amino acids. The germline V gene encodes CDR1 SGHRS and CDR2 YFSETQ. Trimming removed 2 bases at V and 7 bases at J, with 15 bases between. CDR3 nucleotide sequence: TGCGCCAGCAGCTTTTCTGGGGATTTTGGTGAAAAACTGTTTTTT. Translated, it gives CASSFSGDFGEKLFF.

J is TRBJ1-1 and V is TRBV5-1; D not certain. The CDR3 loop spans 11 amino acids. Trimming took 5 bases from V and 5 from J, leaving 7 bases between them. Germline V lookup: CDR1 SGHRS, CDR2 YFSETQ. CDR3 nucleotide sequence: TGCGCCAGCAGGCTGGAGACTGAAGCTTTCTTT. It specifies CASRLETEAFF.

The chain recombines TRBV15 with TRBJ2-2; the match to TRBD1 covers 7 bases. The germline V gene has CDR1 LNHNV and CDR2 YYDKDF (reference sequence). The CDR3 contains 15 residues. Unmatched junction bases numbered 4, after V lost 5 bases and J lost 1 base. The CDR3 DNA follows: TGTGCCACCAGCCCTCGACAGGGGAACACCGGGGAGCTGTTTTTT. Protein: CATSPRQGNTGELFF.

CDR3 bases: TGTGCCAGTACTCCCTTCACAGGGGGTAGTCTAGCCAAAAACATTCAGTACTTC. Encoded protein: CASTPFTGGSLAKNIQYF. The V call is TRBV19, the J call TRBJ2-4; TRBD1 agrees at 8 bases. With 7 bases clipped from V and 0 bases from J, the junction kept 14 bases outside the gene matches. The CDR3 consists of 18 residues. In germline, CDR1 is LNHDA, CDR2 SQIVND (reference sequence).

The chain recombines TRBV6-1 with TRBJ2-7; the D gene is possibly TRBD1 (5 bases). This CDR3 region has 15 residues. Germline lookup yields CDR1 MNHNS and CDR2 SASEGT. V shed 5 bases and J shed 3 bases, with 17 bases lying between them. The CDR3 here is CASSPPLGRVYEQYF. The CDR3, as DNA: TGTGCCAGCAGTCCACCGCTAGGCAGGGTCTACGAGCAGTACTTC.

This chain uses TRBV30 with TRBJ2-3; 10 bases line up with TRBD1. This CDR3 has 15 residues. After removal of 7 bases from V and 2 bases from J, the junction contained 9 bases not matched to a gene. Germline-derived CDR1 and CDR2 are GTSNPN and SVGIG (reference sequence). The CDR3 loop reads CALIDRGRATDTQYF. The CDR3 nucleotides read TGTGCCTTGATAGACAGGGGGCGCGCCACAGATACGCAGTATTTT. The entire variable domain, with the rest obtained from reference TRBV30 and TRBJ2-3, is as follows: SQTIHQWPATLVQPVGSPLSLECTVEGTSNPNLYWYRQAAGRGLQLLFYSVGIGQISSEVPQNLSASRPQDRQFILSSKKLLLSDSGFYLCALIDRGRATDTQYFGPGTRLTVL.

The chain is built from TRBV11-2 and TRBJ2-5; weak D call: TRBD1 (5 bases). The CDR3 sequence is 13 residues long. CDR1 and CDR2 from the germline V gene are SGHAT and FQNNGV. The germline V and J ends were trimmed by 4 bases and 2 bases, with 8 bases remaining between them. The CDR3 loop is CASSSDRQETQYF. Written as DNA, the CDR3 is TGTGCCAGCAGCTCCGACAGACAAGAGACCCAGTACTTC. The complete variable domain, with remaining parts taken from reference TRBV11-2 and TRBJ2-5, reads EAGVAQSPRYKIIEKRQSVAFWCNPISGHATLYWYQQILGQGPKLLIQFQNNGVVDDSQLPKDRFSAERLKGVDSTLKIQPAKLEDSAVYLCASSSDRQETQYFGPGTRLLVL.

The chain uses TRBV7-8 and TRBJ1-1, with D perhaps matching TRBD1 (6 bases). Germline V gene sequence: CDR1 SGHVS, CDR2 FQNEAQ. The length of the CDR3 is 14 residues. Trimming removed 5 bases from V and 1 base from J, with 11 bases in between. The DNA for the CDR3 is TGTGCCAGCAGCCACCCCAGGGGGAACACTGAAGCTTTCTTT. Translating it yields CASSHPRGNTEAFF. The full variable domain, with the rest looked up from reference TRBV7-8 and TRBJ1-1, is GAGVSQSPRYKVAKRGQDVALRCDPISGHVSLFWYQQALGQGPEFLTYFQNEAQLDKSGLPSDRFFAERPEGSVSTLKIQRTQQEDSAVYLCASSHPRGNTEAFFGQGTRLTVV.

The chain uses TRBV4-1 and TRBJ1-2; a weak D match, TRBD1 (6 bases). V lost 4 bases, J lost 0 bases, and 9 bases lay in between. The CDR3 spans 14 residues. CDR1 and CDR2 from the germline V gene are MGHRA and YSYEKL. CDR3 coding DNA: TGCGCCAGCAGCCTAGGGGACACTAACTATGGCTACACCTTC. Amino acids: CASSLGDTNYGYTF.

The chain is built from TRBV5-1 and TRBJ2-7; 10 bases align to TRBD2. V shed 4 bases and J 1 base; nucleotides not matched to a gene: 11. CDR3 length: 17 amino acids. Germline V gene data show CDR1 as SGHRS and CDR2 as YFSETQ. The CDR3 DNA is TGCGCCAGCAGCCCCGGTAGCGGGAGGTTGGGATCCTACGAGCAGTACTTC. Protein sequence: CASSPGSGRLGSYEQYF.

The J gene is TRBJ2-4, the V gene TRBV28; TRBD1 aligns across 8 bases. Germline V gene data show CDR1 as MDHEN and CDR2 as SYDVKM. The CDR3 has 16 amino acids. The J segment lost 6 bases and the V segment lost 4 bases, leaving 11 bases of the junction unmatched. CDR3 coding DNA: TGTGCCAGCAGTTCCCGGCGACAGGGGTTGGGAAACATTCAGTACTTC. This translates into CASSSRRQGLGNIQYF.

V usage is TRBV27 and J usage is TRBJ1-1; tentative D call: TRBD1 (5 bases). Trimming removed 6 bases from V and 3 bases from J, with 14 bases in between. The CDR3 totals 14 residues. CDR1 and CDR2 from the germline V gene are MNHEY and SMNVEV (reference sequence). The CDR3 loop is CASSYGGMDTEAFF. The CDR3 coding sequence is TGTGCCAGCAGCTACGGGGGGATGGACACTGAAGCTTTCTTT.

The chain uses TRBV4-2 and TRBJ1-2; D perhaps matches TRBD1 (5 bases). The CDR3 runs to 14 residues. Germline loops: CDR1 LGHNA, CDR2 YNFKEQ. V lost 1 base to trimming and J lost 4 bases, with 10 bases between them. CDR3 nucleotides: TGTGCCAGCAGCCAAGGGCAGGGCTCCTATGGCTACACCTTC. As protein: CASSQGQGSYGYTF.

The CDR3 here is CASSLAAGRAYEQYF. DNA for the CDR3: TGTGCCAGCAGCTTAGCGGCGGGAAGAGCCTACGAGCAGTACTTC. V usage is TRBV7-2 and J usage is TRBJ2-7, with D tentatively TRBD2 (6 bases). CDR1 and CDR2 from the germline V gene are SGHTA and FQGNSA. Trimming took 0 bases from V and 2 from J, leaving 11 bases between them. The CDR3 extends over 15 amino acids.

CDR3 protein: CASSERGDSNQPQHF. The CDR3 DNA is TGTGCCAGCAGTGAAAGAGGGGATAGCAATCAGCCCCAGCATTTT. This chain joins TRBV6-1 and TRBJ1-5; D perhaps matches TRBD1 (5 bases). V was clipped by 2 bases and J by 0 bases, with 8 bases between them. CDR3 length equals 15 residues. Per the germline V gene, CDR1 is MNHNS and CDR2 is SASEGT.

The rearrangement uses TRBV9 and TRBJ2-3; D is unclear. The CDR3 is 13 residues long. The V end was cut by 0 bases, the J end by 3 bases, with 5 bases between. The V gene's germline CDR1 is SGDLS and CDR2 YYNGEE. CDR3 sequence: CASSVAVTDTQYF. CDR3 in DNA: TGTGCCAGCAGCGTAGCAGTTACAGATACGCAGTATTTT.

The V and J genes are TRBV7-2 and TRBJ1-6, with 9 positions matching TRBD1. This CDR3 contains 15 residues. V lost 5 bases, J lost 7 bases, and 6 bases stayed unmatched. The germline V gene encodes CDR1 SGHTA and CDR2 FQGNSA. CDR3 loop: CASSPRQGENSPLHF. The CDR3, as DNA: TGTGCCAGCAGCCCGAGACAGGGGGAGAATTCACCCCTCCACTTT.

The chain recombines TRBV9 with TRBJ1-1, with TRBD1 matching 7 bases. V lost 2 bases and J lost 3; bases outside the gene matches: 1. Looked up from germline, CDR1 is SGDLS and CDR2 is YYNGEE. This CDR3 has 13 amino acids. The CDR3 here is CASSVGQDTEAFF. In DNA form, the CDR3 reads TGTGCCAGCAGCGTCGGACAGGACACTGAAGCTTTCTTT.

This chain uses TRBV2 with TRBJ1-4; D is undetermined. Germline values: CDR1 SNHLY, CDR2 FYNNEI. V lost 3 bases and J lost 7, with 9 bases in between. The CDR3 is 13 amino acids. Here the CDR3 reads CASSEQVREKLFF. The CDR3 DNA reads TGTGCCAGCAGTGAGCAAGTCCGTGAAAAACTGTTTTTT.